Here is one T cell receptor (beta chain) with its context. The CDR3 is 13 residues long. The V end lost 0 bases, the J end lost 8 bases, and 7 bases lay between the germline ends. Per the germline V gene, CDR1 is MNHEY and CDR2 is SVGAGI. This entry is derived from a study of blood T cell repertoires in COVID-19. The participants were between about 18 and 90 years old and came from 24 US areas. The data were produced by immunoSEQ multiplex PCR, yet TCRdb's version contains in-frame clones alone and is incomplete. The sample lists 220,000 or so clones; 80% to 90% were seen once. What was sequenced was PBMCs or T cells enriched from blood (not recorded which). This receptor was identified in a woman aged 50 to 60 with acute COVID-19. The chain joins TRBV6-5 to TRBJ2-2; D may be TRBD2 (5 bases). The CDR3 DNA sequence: TGTGCCAGCAGTTACTCCCGGAGGGGGGAGCTGTTTTTT. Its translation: CASSYSRRGELFF.